These T cell receptor beta chains were read from a single sample in a study of cytomegalovirus exposure and HLA in healthy donors. Sequencing used immunoSEQ multiplex PCR; TCRdb keeps in-frame clones, though not all of them. The sample yields fewer than 150,000 clones, approximately 77% seen once. The sequencing sample was made of PBMCs. Receptors were obtained from a man between 50 and 59 years old in good health and CMV-seropositive. Both conserved end residues are part of each CDR3. The D gene is left open where the match is weak. A row's size may be missing; if present it is once, few, many or a size class.

J gene | D gene | V gene | clone size | CDR3 protein | CDR3 DNA
TRBJ2-3 | TRBD2 | TRBV5-4 | NA | CASSYGLAGGLDTQYF | TGTGCCAGCAGCTACGGACTAGCGGGAGGGCTAGATACGCAGTATTTT
TRBJ1-1 | TRBD1 | TRBV18 | NA | CASSRQGDTEAFF | TGTGCCAGCTCACGACAGGGGGACACTGAAGCTTTCTTT
TRBJ2-1 | NA | TRBV2 | NA | CASGKDSSDNEQFF | TGTGCCAGCGGCAAGGACAGTAGCGACAATGAGCAGTTCTTC
TRBJ2-5 | TRBD2 | TRBV7-2 | NA | CASSLDFPTSGSVSETQYF | TGTGCCAGCAGCTTAGATTTCCCGACTAGCGGGAGCGTTTCAGAGACCCAGTACTTC
TRBJ2-5 | NA | TRBV13 | NA | CASSLGPERETQYF | TGTGCCAGCAGCCTCGGACCCGAGCGGGAGACCCAGTACTTC
TRBJ2-5 | TRBD2 | TRBV6-1 | NA | CASSEAGVAGGTQYF | TGTGCCAGCAGTGAAGCGGGGGTAGCGGGAGGGACCCAGTACTTC
TRBJ1-1 | NA | TRBV5-1 | NA | CASSVQGFTEAFF | TGCGCCAGCAGCGTACAGGGATTCACTGAAGCTTTCTTT
TRBJ2-1 | NA | TRBV19 | few | CATKGMVGSEQFF | TGTGCCACTAAGGGTATGGTTGGGAGTGAGCAGTTCTTC
TRBJ2-5 | NA | TRBV7-9 | NA | CASRIGSERSQYF | TGTGCCAGCAGGATCGGTAGCGAGAGGTCCCAGTACTTC
TRBJ2-5 | NA | TRBV6-5 | NA | CASSPRQHQETQYF | TGTGCCAGCAGTCCTAGACAGCACCAAGAGACCCAGTACTTC
TRBJ1-3 | NA | TRBV5-1 | NA | CASSLAPGLGNTIYF | TGCGCCAGCAGCTTGGCACCGGGACTCGGAAACACCATATATTTT
TRBJ2-3 | TRBD2 | TRBV5-1 | NA | CASSFAGAIDTQYF | TGCGCCAGCAGCTTTGCGGGAGCCATAGATACGCAGTATTTT
TRBJ2-5 | NA | TRBV2 | NA | CASSRDRQETQYF | TGTGCCAGCAGCCGCGACAGACAAGAGACCCAGTACTTC
TRBJ2-5 | NA | TRBV13 | NA | CASSVRAGETQYF | TGTGCCAGCAGCGTCAGGGCGGGGGAGACCCAGTACTTC
TRBJ1-1 | NA | TRBV28 | NA | CGAIGAPNTEAFF | TGTGGAGCCATAGGGGCCCCGAACACTGAAGCTTTCTTT
TRBJ2-3 | TRBD1 | TRBV19 | NA | CASSSGLTGGPTDTQYF | TGTGCCAGTAGTTCCGGCTTAACAGGGGGGCCCACAGATACGCAGTATTTT
TRBJ2-3 | NA | TRBV2 | NA | CASSVRRGRSDTQYF | TGTGCCAGCAGTGTTCGGCGGGGAAGATCAGATACGCAGTATTTT
TRBJ2-3 | TRBD2 | TRBV6-1 | once | CASGQTSGRAREYF | TGTGCCAGCGGCCAGACTAGCGGGAGGGCCCGAGAGTATTTT
TRBJ1-4 | TRBD1 | TRBV7-2 | NA | CASSYRGRDEKLFF | TGTGCCAGCAGTTACAGGGGTCGCGATGAAAAACTGTTTTTT
TRBJ1-5 | NA | TRBV7-2 | NA | CASSRSVYRENQPQHF | TGTGCCAGCAGCCGTTCGGTGTACAGGGAAAATCAGCCCCAGCATTTT
TRBJ1-1 | NA | TRBV6-1 | once | CASSEWVVSRRTEAFF | TGTGCCAGCAGTGAATGGGTGGTCAGTCGGAGGACTGAAGCTTTCTTT
TRBJ1-1 | NA | TRBV5-5 | NA | CASSAAERTEAFF | TGTGCCAGCAGCGCCGCGGAGCGAACTGAAGCTTTCTTT
TRBJ2-7 | NA | TRBV5-1 | once | CASSLLSGGDYEQYF | TGCGCCAGCAGCTTGTTGAGTGGAGGGGACTACGAGCAGTACTTC
TRBJ2-7 | TRBD1 | TRBV6-1 | NA | CASRDRGLTSYEQYF | TGTGCCAGCAGGGACAGGGGCCTAACCTCCTACGAGCAGTACTTC
TRBJ2-5 | TRBD1 | TRBV6-6 | NA | CASEKAGGAETQYF | TGTGCCAGCGAGAAAGCAGGGGGCGCAGAGACCCAGTACTTC
TRBJ2-7 | NA | TRBV5-1 | NA | CASSPSSGRVVEQYF | TGCGCCAGCAGCCCATCGTCGGGCAGGGTGGTTGAGCAGTACTTC
TRBJ1-2 | TRBD1 | TRBV4-2 | NA | CASSPTGERPGYGYTF | TGTGCCAGCAGTCCTACAGGGGAGCGTCCGGGCTATGGCTACACCTTC
TRBJ1-1 | NA | TRBV7-8 | NA | CASSLVIGAGTEAFF | TGTGCCAGCAGCTTAGTGATAGGGGCGGGGACTGAAGCTTTCTTT
TRBJ2-3 | NA | TRBV29-1 | NA | CSVGVQSSTDTQYF | TGCAGCGTTGGAGTACAGTCTAGCACAGATACGCAGTATTTT
TRBJ1-2 | TRBD1 | TRBV19 | NA | CATWGQGAGANYGYTF | TGTGCCACCTGGGGACAGGGGGCCGGGGCTAACTATGGCTACACCTTC
TRBJ2-7 | TRBD2 | TRBV5-6 | NA | CASSLAGGSPYEQYF | TGTGCCAGCAGCTTGGCCGGGGGGAGCCCATACGAGCAGTACTTC
TRBJ2-5 | NA | TRBV7-2 | few | CASALTRSYGETQYF | TGTGCCAGCGCATTGACTAGAAGCTATGGAGAGACCCAGTACTTC
TRBJ2-2 | NA | TRBV15 | NA | CATSRDRAGELFF | TGTGCCACCAGCAGAGATCGCGCCGGGGAGCTGTTTTTT
TRBJ2-1 | NA | TRBV25-1 | NA | CASSEEYRGRNEQFF | TGTGCCAGCAGTGAAGAATATCGGGGTCGCAATGAGCAGTTCTTC
TRBJ2-7 | NA | TRBV10-3 | NA | CAIGGQRSYEQYF | TGTGCCATCGGTGGACAGCGCTCCTACGAGCAGTACTTC
TRBJ1-2 | NA | TRBV15 | NA | CATSRGGGNYGYTF | TGTGCCACCAGCAGAGGTGGCGGGAACTATGGCTACACCTTC
TRBJ2-1 | TRBD2 | TRBV7-2 | NA | CASSSTSGPYNEQFF | TGTGCCAGCAGCTCGACTAGCGGGCCTTACAATGAGCAGTTCTTC
TRBJ1-1 | TRBD1 | TRBV28 | NA | CASRGQGAAMNTEAFF | TGTGCCAGCAGAGGACAGGGGGCGGCTATGAACACTGAAGCTTTCTTT
TRBJ1-1 | NA | TRBV10-1 | NA | CASSEGSSLNTEAFF | TGCGCCAGCAGTGAAGGGAGTTCTCTGAACACTGAAGCTTTCTTT
TRBJ1-5 | NA | TRBV6-1 | once | CAAGGSSNQPQHF | TGTGCAGCGGGAGGCAGTAGCAATCAGCCCCAGCATTTT
TRBJ1-3 | NA | TRBV2 | few | CASSGQGNTIYF | TGTGCCAGCAGTGGACAGGGAAACACCATATATTTT
TRBJ2-7 | NA | TRBV2 | NA | CASSEALRGSYEQYF | TGTGCCAGCAGTGAAGCGCTTCGGGGCTCCTACGAGCAGTACTTC
TRBJ2-5 | TRBD2 | TRBV5-4 | NA | CASSLFDWTSGIGETQYF | TGTGCCAGCAGCTTGTTCGATTGGACTAGCGGGATAGGAGAGACCCAGTACTTC
TRBJ1-2 | NA | TRBV30 | NA | CAWTRGDYGYTF | TGTGCCTGGACGCGGGGGGACTATGGCTACACCTTC
TRBJ1-2 | NA | TRBV6-5 | NA | CASSYGGGSNYGYTF | TGTGCCAGCAGTTACGGGGGAGGGTCTAACTATGGCTACACCTTC
TRBJ2-7 | NA | TRBV10-2 | NA | CASSAKGAGEQYF | TGCGCCAGCAGTGCGAAGGGGGCGGGGGAGCAGTACTTC
TRBJ2-7 | NA | TRBV29-1 | NA | CSVATRMGYEQYF | TGCAGCGTTGCGACTAGGATGGGCTACGAGCAGTACTTC
TRBJ1-5 | TRBD1 | TRBV5-5 | NA | CASSFLQGGSDQPQHF | TGTGCCAGCAGCTTTCTTCAAGGGGGCTCGGATCAGCCCCAGCATTTT
TRBJ1-1 | NA | TRBV5-4 | NA | CASSILGGSDTEAFF | TGTGCCAGCAGCATCCTCGGTGGTTCCGACACTGAAGCTTTCTTT
TRBJ2-6 | NA | TRBV7-2 | NA | CASTSDSLRGANVLTF | TGTGCCAGCACCTCCGACAGTCTCCGTGGGGCCAACGTCCTGACTTTC
TRBJ2-3 | TRBD1 | TRBV7-3 | NA | CASSGTGGADTQYF | TGTGCCAGCAGCGGGACAGGGGGCGCGGATACGCAGTATTTT
TRBJ2-7 | NA | TRBV6-1 | NA | CASTADYYEQYF | TGTGCCAGCACTGCGGATTATTACGAGCAGTACTTC